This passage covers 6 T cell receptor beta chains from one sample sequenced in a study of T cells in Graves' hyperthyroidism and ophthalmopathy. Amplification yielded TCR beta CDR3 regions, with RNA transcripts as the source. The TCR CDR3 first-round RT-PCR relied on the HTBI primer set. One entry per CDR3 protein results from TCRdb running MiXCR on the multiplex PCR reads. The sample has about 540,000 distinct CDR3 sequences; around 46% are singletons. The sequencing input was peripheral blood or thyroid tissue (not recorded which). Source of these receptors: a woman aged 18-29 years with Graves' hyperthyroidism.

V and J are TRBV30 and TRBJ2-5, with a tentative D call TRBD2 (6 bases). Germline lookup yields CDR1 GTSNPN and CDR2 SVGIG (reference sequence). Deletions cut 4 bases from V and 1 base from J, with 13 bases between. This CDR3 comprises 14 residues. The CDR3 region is CAWTLVGGQETQYF. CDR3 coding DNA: TGTGCCTGGACCCTAGTGGGGGGCCAAGAGACCCAGTACTTC.

In nucleotides, the CDR3 is TGTGCCAGCAGTTACCCCGGACAGGGGCTAAGGTACGAGCATTTT. This sequence encodes CASSYPGQGLRYEHF. The chain has TRBV6-5 and TRBJ1-5; TRBD1 aligns across 9 bases. V gave up 2 bases and J gave up 14 bases; unmatched junction bases: 13. The CDR3 runs to 15 residues. CDR1 MNHEY and CDR2 SVGAGI come from the germline V gene.

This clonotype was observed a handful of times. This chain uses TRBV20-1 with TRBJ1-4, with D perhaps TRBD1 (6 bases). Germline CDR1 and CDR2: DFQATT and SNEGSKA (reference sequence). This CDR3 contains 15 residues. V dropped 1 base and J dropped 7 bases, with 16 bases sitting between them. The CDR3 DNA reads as TGCAGTGCTAGAGCATTGACAGGTTCGGGTGAAAAACTGTTTTTT. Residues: CSARALTGSGEKLFF.

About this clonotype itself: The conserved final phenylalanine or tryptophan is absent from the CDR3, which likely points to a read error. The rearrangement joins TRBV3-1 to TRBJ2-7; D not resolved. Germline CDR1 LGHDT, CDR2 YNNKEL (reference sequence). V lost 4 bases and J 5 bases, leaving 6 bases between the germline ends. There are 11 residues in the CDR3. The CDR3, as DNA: TGTGCCAGCAGCCGTTCCCACGAGCAGTACCTC. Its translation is CASSRSHEQYL.

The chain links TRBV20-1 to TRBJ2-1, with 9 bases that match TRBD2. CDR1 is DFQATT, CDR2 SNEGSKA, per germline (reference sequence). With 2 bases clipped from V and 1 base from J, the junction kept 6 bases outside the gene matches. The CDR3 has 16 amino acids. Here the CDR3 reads CSARKLAGRSYNEQFF. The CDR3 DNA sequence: TGCAGTGCTAGAAAGCTAGCGGGACGGTCCTACAATGAGCAGTTCTTC.

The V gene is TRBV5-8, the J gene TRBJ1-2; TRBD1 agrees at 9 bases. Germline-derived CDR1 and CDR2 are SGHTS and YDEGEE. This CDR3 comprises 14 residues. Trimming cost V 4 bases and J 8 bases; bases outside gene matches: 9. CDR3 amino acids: CASSPGQGSIGYTF. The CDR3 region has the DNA TGTGCCAGCAGCCCGGGACAGGGTTCGATCGGCTACACCTTC.